Presented here are 12 T cell receptor beta chains from one specimen sequenced in a study of T cell repertoires in cytomegalovirus infection. These receptors have no identified antigens. From the reads, TCRdb called clonotypes with MiXCR, one entry per CDR3 protein. The sample shows 110,000 to 150,000 distinct CDR3 sequences, approximately 30% of them seen only once. The starting material was CD8+ T cells from cultured PBMCs, obtained from culture after CMV antigen stimulation. The source of these receptors is a human donor in good health (CMV status not recorded). Some clones in this sample may be carry-over from other donors' samples.

The rearrangement links TRBV2 to TRBJ2-5; 10 bases are a match to TRBD2. CDR3 length equals 15 residues. Trimming at V came to 4 bases and at J to 2 bases, leaving 4 bases not matched to a gene. CDR1 is SNHLY, CDR2 FYNNEI, per germline. CDR3 region: CASSGTSGLQETQYF. The CDR3, as DNA: TGTGCCAGCAGTGGGACTAGCGGCCTACAAGAGACCCAGTACTTC.

This clonotype has just a few counts. The chain uses TRBV20-1 and TRBJ2-4; no reliable D call. The V and J ends lost 0 bases and 0 bases respectively, with 6 bases between them. Germline loops: CDR1 DFQATT, CDR2 SNEGSKA (reference sequence). CDR3 length: 14 residues. The CDR3 sequence: CSARDPLAKNIQYF. In DNA form, the CDR3 reads TGCAGTGCTAGAGATCCGCTAGCCAAAAACATTCAGTACTTC.

V gene TRBV12-3 or TRBV12-4 combines with J gene TRBJ1-1, with D unclear. Trimming shortened V by 3 bases and J by 0 bases, and 8 bases separated the two germline ends. The CDR3 totals 14 residues. The CDR3 region has the DNA TGTGCCAGCAGTTTCGCGGGAATGAACACTGAAGCTTTCTTT. Protein: CASSFAGMNTEAFF.

The J gene is TRBJ2-3, the V gene TRBV4-1, with TRBD1 matching over 12 bases. V lost 2 bases, J lost 5 bases, and 5 bases stayed unmatched. CDR3 size: 16 residues. The germline gives CDR1 MGHRA, CDR2 YSYEKL. The CDR3 is CASSQPGQGAGDTQYF. The CDR3 DNA reads as TGCGCCAGCAGCCAACCGGGACAGGGGGCAGGAGATACGCAGTATTTT.

This clonotype was counted ten times or more. The chain links TRBV27 to TRBJ2-3; D gene uncertain. Germline CDR1 is MNHEY and CDR2 is SMNVEV (reference sequence). The CDR3 is made up of 14 amino acids. V lost 6 bases and J 0 bases, leaving 10 bases between the germline ends. The CDR3 reads CASRRTGSTDTQYF. CDR3 in DNA: TGTGCCAGCAGACGGACGGGCAGCACAGATACGCAGTATTTT.

This chain connects TRBV7-9 to TRBJ2-5; D is perhaps TRBD2 (6 bases). Germline CDR1 and CDR2: SEHNR and FQNEAQ (reference sequence). The CDR3 is 15 residues long. The ends were cut back, 2 bases at V and 5 bases at J, with 15 bases in the middle. CDR3 sequence (DNA): TGTGCCAGCAGCTTACCGGGAGTGAACGGGGAGACCCAGTACTTC. Translation: CASSLPGVNGETQYF.

The chain carries TRBV15 and TRBJ2-1; 8 nucleotides agree with TRBD2. CDR1 is LNHNV and CDR2 is YYDKDF in the germline V gene (reference sequence). V lost 5 bases to trimming and J lost 5 bases; unmatched junction nucleotides: 5. The CDR3 is 14 residues long. CDR3 in amino acids: CATSRLAGDNEQFF. DNA for the CDR3: TGTGCCACCAGCCGGCTAGCGGGCGACAATGAGCAGTTCTTC.

A few counts support this clonotype. The chain combines TRBV27 with TRBJ1-2; D not resolved. The V end was cut by 0 bases, the J end by 6 bases, with 11 bases between. The CDR3 is made up of 14 amino acids. The germline V gene has CDR1 MNHEY and CDR2 SMNVEV (reference sequence). CDR3 amino acids: CASSLSTSWDGYTF. CDR3 DNA: TGTGCCAGCAGTTTATCCACCTCATGGGATGGCTACACCTTC.

The CDR3 sequence: CASIKTVSSYNEQFF. The DNA for the CDR3 is TGTGCCAGCATCAAGACAGTAAGCTCCTACAATGAGCAGTTCTTC. The chain links TRBV6-6 to TRBJ2-1, with D possibly matching TRBD1 (5 bases). Per the germline V gene, CDR1 is MNHNY and CDR2 is SVGAGI (reference sequence). The V and J ends lost 7 bases and 0 bases respectively, with 13 bases between them. The CDR3 consists of 15 residues.

This clonotype showed up just a few times. This chain connects TRBV20-1 to TRBJ1-3; maybe TRBD1 (6 bases). This CDR3 region has 14 residues. Per the germline V gene, CDR1 is DFQATT and CDR2 is SNEGSKA (reference sequence). The V gene lost 2 bases and the J gene lost 4 bases, with 12 bases spanning the gap. Written as DNA, the CDR3 is TGCAGTGCTAGATCTCGGACAGCGGGAAACACCATATATTTT. Translating gives CSARSRTAGNTIYF.

The genes are TRBV5-5 and TRBJ2-7; D perhaps matches TRBD2 (5 bases). There are 15 residues in the CDR3. Trimming stripped 5 bases from V and 7 bases from J, with 22 bases between. The germline gives CDR1 SGHKS, CDR2 YYEKEE (reference sequence). The CDR3 loop reads CASRERVTPLGEQYF. CDR3 DNA sequence: TGTGCCAGCAGGGAGAGGGTGACGCCATTGGGGGAGCAGTACTTC.

This clonotype was detected a few times. V usage is TRBV7-9 and J usage is TRBJ1-4, with 7 bases matching TRBD1. The V and J ends lost 4 bases and 10 bases, in that order; junction bases with no gene match: 9. CDR1 is SEHNR and CDR2 is FQNEAQ in the germline V gene (reference sequence). There are 14 residues in the CDR3. The CDR3 bases are TGTGCCAGCAGCTCATCACTCCAGGGGGGAAAACTGTTTTTT. Its translation is CASSSSLQGGKLFF. Full variable domain (missing parts from reference TRBV7-9 and TRBJ1-4): DTGVSQNPRHKITKRGQNVTFRCDPISEHNRLYWYRQTLGQGPEFLTYFQNEAQLEKSRLLSDRFSAERPKGSFSTLEIQRTEQGDSAMYLCASSSSLQGGKLFFGSGTQLSVL.